One sample yielded the 14 T cell receptor beta chains listed below, sequenced in a study of T-cell reconstitution after alpha-beta-depleted transplantation in children. Unique molecular identifiers were incorporated when the TCRbeta library was constructed. TCRdb recomputed calls from the PCR reads with MiXCR, one row per CDR3 protein. The sample yields a few hundred thousand distinct CDR3 sequences, approximately 10% seen once. Sequenced here: peripheral blood, sampled 180 days after TCRalphabeta/CD19-depleted stem cell transplant. The receptors derive from a male patient aged 2-9 years who had a stem cell transplant for chronic granulomatous disease, so the T cells may come from the graft donor.

This clonotype has only one observation. A read error may be the cause here, since a much bigger clone is one base away. The gene calls are TRBV12-3 or TRBV12-4 and TRBJ1-1; D unclear. The CDR3 is made up of 13 amino acids. The CDR3 bases are TGTGCCAGCAGTTTCGGAGGGAGCACTGAAGCTTGCTTT. This codes for CASSFGGSTEACF.

This clonotype appeared many times. The V call is TRBV12-3 or TRBV12-4, the J call TRBJ2-3; 10 bases match TRBD1. V trimming: 5 bases; J trimming: 6 bases; junction bases outside the gene matches: 8. The CDR3 is 15 residues long. The CDR3 region is CASSPDRGLEDTQYF. CDR3 DNA sequence: TGTGCCAGCAGTCCCGACAGGGGGCTCGAGGATACGCAGTATTTT.

The chain has TRBV29-1 and TRBJ2-1, with 7 nucleotides matching TRBD2. This CDR3 spans 15 amino acids. V shed 0 bases and J 14 bases; nucleotides not matched to a gene: 16. Per the germline V gene, CDR1 is SQVTM and CDR2 is ANQGSEA. CDR3 nucleotide sequence: TGCAGCGTTGAAGATCCTGGCGGTCCCCGGGACTACGAGTTCTTC. Protein: CSVEDPGGPRDYEFF.

Ten or more counts support this clonotype. This rearrangement joins TRBV9 to TRBJ2-1; D not resolved. The V gene's germline CDR1 is SGDLS and CDR2 YYNGEE. The CDR3 length is 17 residues. V shed 6 bases and J shed 0 bases, with 19 bases lying between them. The CDR3 region is CASTLIGSGLSYNEQFF. CDR3 nucleotides: TGTGCCAGCACCCTCATAGGATCAGGCCTCTCCTACAATGAGCAGTTCTTC.

This clonotype turned up a few times. V is TRBV2 and J is TRBJ1-1, with D hard to call. Germline CDR1 is SNHLY and CDR2 is FYNNEI. Trimming took 7 bases from V and 5 from J, leaving 17 bases between them. The CDR3 loop spans 14 amino acids. In nucleotides, the CDR3 is TGTGCCAGCAAACCTGAATTAGGTGGGACTGAAGCTTTCTTT. It specifies CASKPELGGTEAFF.

Many counts were recorded for this clonotype. V is TRBV3-1 and J is TRBJ1-2, with a tentative D call TRBD1 (6 bases). Trimming cost V 2 bases and J 7 bases, with 20 bases left between them. CDR1 and CDR2 from the germline V gene are LGHDT and YNNKEL (reference sequence). This CDR3 is 16 amino acids long. The CDR3 nucleotides are TGTGCCAGCAGCCAAACACCCGGCCGGGGGCTGGGTGGCTACACCTTC. Its translation: CASSQTPGRGLGGYTF.

This clonotype was counted many times. The V gene is TRBV29-1, the J gene TRBJ1-1; D uncertain. The CDR3 has 13 residues. V was cut by 4 bases and J by 0 bases, with 9 bases left in between. Germline V gene data show CDR1 as SQVTM and CDR2 as ANQGSEA. In DNA form, the CDR3 reads TGCAGCGTTGTTCCAGGCTTGAACACTGAAGCTTTCTTT. This encodes CSVVPGLNTEAFF.

This clonotype was counted ten times or more. This sequence joins TRBV29-1 and TRBJ2-2; TRBD1 is a possible D gene (6 bases). V was cut by 4 bases and J by 2 bases, with 8 bases left in between. The CDR3 loop spans 13 amino acids. CDR1 and CDR2 (germline): SQVTM, ANQGSEA. The CDR3 region has the DNA TGCAGCGTTGTGGGGGCAAACACCGGGGAGCTGTTTTTT. Its protein is CSVVGANTGELFF.

This clonotype was found many times. This chain links TRBV28 with TRBJ2-5; 12 bases fit TRBD2. Per germline, CDR1 MDHEN and CDR2 SYDVKM. The CDR3 consists of 14 residues. The trim removed 6 bases at V and 5 bases at J, leaving 4 bases unmatched. CDR3 bases: TGTGCCAGCAGATTAACTAGCGGGAGGGAGACCCAGTACTTC. Its protein is CASRLTSGRETQYF. Full variable domain (missing parts from reference TRBV28 and TRBJ2-5): DVKVTQSSRYLVKRTGEKVFLECVQDMDHENMFWYRQDPGLGLRLIYFSYDVKMKEKGDIPEGYSVSREKKERFSLILESASTNQTSMYLCASRLTSGRETQYFGPGTRLLVL.

This clonotype appeared many times. The V gene is TRBV7-9, the J gene TRBJ1-1; D gene unclear. Per germline, CDR1 SEHNR and CDR2 FQNEAQ (reference sequence). The CDR3 is 13 amino acids. Between the trimmed V and J ends, which lost 5 bases and 8 bases, there was a span of 15 bases. The CDR3 reads CASSVQVKREAFF. CDR3 DNA: TGTGCCAGCAGCGTGCAGGTGAAGCGGGAAGCTTTCTTT.

This clonotype was seen many times. J is TRBJ2-7 and V is TRBV12-3 or TRBV12-4; D is undetermined. The CDR3 consists of 13 residues. Trimming took off 5 bases at V and 2 bases at J, with 10 bases between the two ends. CDR3 sequence reads: CASSPGGPYEQYF. CDR3 DNA sequence: TGTGCCAGCAGTCCGGGTGGCCCCTACGAGCAGTACTTC.

Ten or more counts support this clonotype. This chain uses TRBV5-1 with TRBJ2-7; the match to TRBD1 covers 10 bases. CDR1 SGHRS and CDR2 YFSETQ come from the germline V gene. This CDR3 spans 14 amino acids. V lost 9 bases to trimming and J lost 5 bases; unmatched junction nucleotides: 11. As DNA, the CDR3 is TGCGCCACCCAACCAGGGACAGGGGTCCACGAGCAGTACTTC. Its protein product is CATQPGTGVHEQYF.

There are many counts of this clonotype. This chain connects TRBV20-1 to TRBJ2-1; 7 nucleotides match TRBD2. Germline V gene data show CDR1 as DFQATT and CDR2 as SNEGSKA (reference sequence). The CDR3 totals 16 residues. J was trimmed by 1 base and V by 6 bases; bases with no gene match: 12. The CDR3 protein is CSAGGGAGRSYNEQFF. DNA for the CDR3: TGCAGTGCCGGGGGAGGGGCGGGAAGGTCCTACAATGAGCAGTTCTTC.

V is TRBV18 and J is TRBJ1-5; a weak D match, TRBD1 (6 bases). Germline V gives CDR1 KGHSH, CDR2 LQKENI. There are 14 residues in the CDR3. Trimming stripped 3 bases from V and 4 bases from J, with 10 bases between. The CDR3 DNA reads TGTGCCAGCTCACCGCAAGACAGGAATCAGCCCCAGCATTTT. Its protein is CASSPQDRNQPQHF.